These 32 T cell receptor beta chains originate from one sample sequenced in a study of vaccination effects on CD4 cells after COVID-19. Their specific antigens are unknown. When ten to eleven days of culture had elapsed, CD4+ T cells were isolated. Vaccine administered to participants consisted of two doses of either BNT162b2 or mRNA-1273. Clones were read by immunoSEQ multiplex PCR, and TCRdb kept only the in-frame ones, dropping some. The sample contains tens of thousands of clones, around 74% of which appear only once. The sequences come from CD4+ T cells from PBMCs cultured without peptide, collected after COVID-19 vaccination. The source of these receptors is a human donor who received a COVID-19 vaccine.

This clone has a single count. The chain joins TRBV5-4 to TRBJ1-1; D not certain. V was shortened by 1 base and J by 0 bases, with 10 bases between the two germline ends. Germline CDR1 is SGHNT and CDR2 is YYREEE (reference sequence). The CDR3 totals 15 residues. The CDR3 loop is CASSLIGRMNTEAFF. In nucleotides, the CDR3 is TGTGCCAGCAGCTTGATCGGCAGAATGAACACTGAAGCTTTCTTT.

This chain uses TRBV19 with TRBJ1-1; D uncertain. Germline CDR1 reads LNHDA; CDR2 reads SQIVND (reference sequence). V was shortened by 3 bases and J by 4 bases, with 6 bases between the two germline ends. CDR3 size: 12 residues. In DNA, the CDR3 is TGTGCCAGTAGTATGCGGGGCACTGAAGCTTTCTTT. Its translation is CASSMRGTEAFF.

J is TRBJ2-3 and V is TRBV7-2; 7 bases align to TRBD2. Germline trimming cut 5 bases from V and 3 bases from J; bases unmatched to any gene: 14. CDR1 and CDR2 (germline): SGHTA, FQGNSA. The CDR3 has 17 amino acids. This CDR3 is CASSNRRWGGETDTQYF. CDR3 in DNA: TGTGCCAGCAGCAATCGACGGTGGGGGGGGGAAACAGATACGCAGTATTTT.

This clone was detected only once. The rearrangement joins TRBV14 to TRBJ1-1; possibly TRBD1 for D (5 bases). In germline, CDR1 is SGHDN, CDR2 FVKESK. The CDR3 covers 12 residues. The V and J ends lost 4 bases and 5 bases respectively, with 8 bases between them. The CDR3 DNA follows: TGTGCCAGCAGCCCTGGGGGAACTGAAGCTTTCTTT. Protein product: CASSPGGTEAFF. Full variable domain (missing parts from reference TRBV14 and TRBJ1-1): EAGVTQFPSHSVIEKGQTVTLRCDPISGHDNLYWYRRVMGKEIKFLLHFVKESKQDESGMPNNRFLAERTGGTYSTLKVQPAELEDSGVYFCASSPGGTEAFFGQGTRLTVV.

This clone showed up just once. This chain's CDR3 is CASMQFTWAETQYF. Written as DNA, the CDR3 is TGCGCCAGCATGCAGTTCACATGGGCAGAGACCCAGTACTTC. The gene calls are TRBV5-1 and TRBJ2-5; D is uncertain. CDR3 size: 14 residues. Looked up from germline, CDR1 is SGHRS and CDR2 is YFSETQ. V dropped 6 bases and J dropped 4 bases, with 16 bases sitting between them.

CDR3 in DNA: TGTGCCAGCAGCTTAATGACAGGGATGGAATCTGGGGCCAACGTCCTGACTTTC. It translates to CASSLMTGMESGANVLTF. V gene TRBV7-3 combines with J gene TRBJ2-6; TRBD1 aligns across 7 bases. Per the germline V gene, CDR1 is SGHTA and CDR2 is FQGTGA. V was pared by 1 base and J by 1 base, with 7 bases of the junction left unmatched. This CDR3 is built from 18 residues.

This chain links TRBV3-1 (or the pseudogene TRBV3-2) with TRBJ2-4; D is undetermined. The germline V gene has CDR1 LGHDT and CDR2 YNNKEL (reference sequence). This CDR3 contains 15 residues. Deletions cut 0 bases from V and 6 bases from J, with 12 bases between. The CDR3 sequence: CASSQDLASVNIQYF. The DNA for the CDR3 is TGTGCCAGCAGCCAAGATCTCGCGTCGGTAAACATTCAGTACTTC.

A single count supports this clone. This chain connects TRBV6-1 to TRBJ2-3, with D perhaps TRBD1 (6 bases). Per the germline V gene, CDR1 is MNHNS and CDR2 is SASEGT. CDR3 length equals 15 residues. The V end was cut by 3 bases, the J end by 4 bases, with 14 bases between. This CDR3 reads CASSEVPGVADTQYF. CDR3 DNA: TGTGCCAGCAGTGAGGTTCCAGGGGTGGCAGATACGCAGTATTTT.

The chain couples TRBV14 to TRBJ1-3, with D possibly being TRBD1 (6 bases). The length of the CDR3 is 14 residues. The germline V gene has CDR1 SGHDN and CDR2 FVKESK. V lost 2 bases and J 3 bases, leaving 8 bases between the germline ends. CDR3 nucleotide sequence: TGTGCCAGCAGCCAATACAGGGATGGAAACACCATATATTTT. Translated: CASSQYRDGNTIYF.

V gene TRBV7-2 combines with J gene TRBJ2-1, with TRBD2 as a possible D gene (5 bases). CDR1 and CDR2 from the germline V gene are SGHTA and FQGNSA. The ends were cut back, 6 bases at V and 9 bases at J, with 15 bases in the middle. The CDR3 consists of 13 residues. The CDR3 nucleotides read TGTGCCAGCAGAGTTACTAGTATCGGTGAGCAGTTCTTC. Its translation: CASRVTSIGEQFF.

The genes are TRBV18 and TRBJ1-2; D may be TRBD1 (5 bases). This CDR3 is 14 amino acids long. CDR1 is KGHSH, CDR2 LQKENI, per germline. Trimming shortened V by 2 bases and J by 7 bases, and 14 bases separated the two germline ends. The CDR3 coding sequence is TGTGCCAGCTCACCAAATACAGGAGACGGTGGCTACACCTTC. Amino acid sequence: CASSPNTGDGGYTF.

This chain links TRBV7-2 with TRBJ1-2; a possible D gene is TRBD1 (5 bases). The CDR3 loop spans 14 amino acids. V shed 1 base and J shed 8 bases, with 14 bases lying between them. Germline lookup yields CDR1 SGHTA and CDR2 FQGNSA. The DNA of the CDR3 is TGTGCCAGCAGCTTAGTCATGGGAGAGGGGGGCTACACCTTC. Its translation: CASSLVMGEGGYTF.

The chain links TRBV2 to TRBJ2-7; D remains unclear. The germline gives CDR1 SNHLY, CDR2 FYNNEI. The CDR3 covers 12 residues. V lost 3 bases, J lost 4 bases, and 7 bases lay in between. The CDR3 here is CASSDPLYEQYV. DNA for the CDR3: TGTGCCAGCAGTGATCCTCTTTACGAGCAGTACGTC.

The rearrangement links TRBV18 to TRBJ2-5; no definite D call. Germline CDR1 KGHSH, CDR2 LQKENI. The CDR3 spans 14 residues. V lost 0 bases and J lost 5, with 10 bases in between. The CDR3 DNA sequence: TGTGCCAGCTCACCACCGGGTCTTAGGGAGACCCAGTACTTC. Residues: CASSPPGLRETQYF.

In its sample, this clone was seen a few times. The gene calls are TRBV19 and TRBJ1-5; no clear D gene. The CDR3 spans 13 residues. V gave up 9 bases and J gave up 0 bases, with 9 bases separating them. Germline V gene lookup returns CDR1 LNHDA and CDR2 SQIVND (reference sequence). CDR3 residues: CASTTYSNQPQHF. For the CDR3, the DNA is TGTGCCAGCACCACGTATAGCAATCAGCCCCAGCATTTT. The entire variable domain, with the rest obtained from reference TRBV19 and TRBJ1-5, is as follows: DGGITQSPKYLFRKEGQNVTLSCEQNLNHDAMYWYRQDPGQGLRLIYYSQIVNDFQKGDIAEGYSVSREKKESFPLTVTSAQKNPTAFYLCASTTYSNQPQHFGDGTRLSIL.

A single count supports this clone. The V call is TRBV28, the J call TRBJ1-5, with a tentative D call TRBD1 (6 bases). Between the trimmed V and J ends, which lost 2 bases and 0 bases, there was a span of 11 bases. This CDR3 is 16 amino acids long. The germline CDR1 and CDR2 sequences are MDHEN and SYDVKM. DNA of the CDR3: TGTGCCAGCAGTTTAACCCTGGACAGTAGCAATCAGCCCCAGCATTTT. Its protein product is CASSLTLDSSNQPQHF.

This chain links TRBV27 with TRBJ2-2; D remains unclear. Germline-derived CDR1 and CDR2 are MNHEY and SMNVEV (reference sequence). The CDR3 spans 12 residues. V was clipped by 5 bases and J by 7 bases, with 8 bases between them. This CDR3 reads CASSLNSGELFF. The CDR3 bases are TGTGCCAGCAGTCTCAATAGCGGGGAGCTGTTTTTT.

The chain recombines TRBV5-1 with TRBJ2-6; TRBD2 agrees at 10 bases. Trimming took 2 bases from V and 4 from J; bases not matched to a gene: 15. This CDR3 is 20 amino acids long. Germline assignment: CDR1 SGHRS and CDR2 YFSETQ. In DNA form, the CDR3 reads TGCGCCAGCAGCTTTCGGGTACTAGCGGGGATGGCGGGAGGGGCCAACGTCCTGACTTTC. Residues: CASSFRVLAGMAGGANVLTF.

This sequence joins TRBV2 and TRBJ2-2; 10 bases align to TRBD1. CDR1 and CDR2 from the germline V gene are SNHLY and FYNNEI. The junction had 7 bases not matched to a gene; V was cut back by 6 bases and J by 6 bases. The CDR3 covers 15 residues. The CDR3 nucleotides read TGTGCCAGCAGCGGGGACAGGGGCGACGCCGGGGAGCTGTTTTTT. Translating it yields CASSGDRGDAGELFF.

The rearrangement joins TRBV5-6 to TRBJ2-2, with 8 positions matching TRBD2. V was clipped by 1 base and J by 6 bases; unmatched bases: 5. Germline values: CDR1 SGHDT, CDR2 YYEEEE. The CDR3 spans 15 residues. The CDR3, as DNA: TGTGCCAGCAGCTTGATCGGGAGGGAGTCCGGGGAGCTGTTTTTT. Translating gives CASSLIGRESGELFF.

The chain is built from TRBV19 and TRBJ1-5; TRBD1 matches 7 bases. The CDR3 consists of 16 residues. Per the germline V gene, CDR1 is LNHDA and CDR2 is SQIVND (reference sequence). J lost 0 bases, V lost 7 bases, and 9 bases had no gene match. The CDR3 nucleotides are TGTGCCAGTATAGAAACCGGGACAGTTAGCAATCAGCCCCAGCATTTT. Its translation is CASIETGTVSNQPQHF.

The V call is TRBV30, the J call TRBJ1-6, with TRBD1 as a possible D gene (5 bases). V was trimmed by 0 bases and J by 8 bases, leaving 23 bases between them. Germline values: CDR1 GTSNPN, CDR2 SVGIG (reference sequence). This CDR3 has 18 residues. The CDR3 region has the DNA TGTGCCTGGAGTGTGGGGCAGTCCATACCGAGCCGAGATTCACCCCTCCACTTT. Translating gives CAWSVGQSIPSRDSPLHF. The variable domain in full, with the rest retrieved from reference TRBV30 and TRBJ1-6, is SQTIHQWPATLVQPVGSPLSLECTVEGTSNPNLYWYRQAAGRGLQLLFYSVGIGQISSEVPQNLSASRPQDRQFILSSKKLLLSDSGFYLCAWSVGQSIPSRDSPLHFGNGTRLTVT.

The rearrangement uses TRBV5-4 and TRBJ2-1; D is unclear. With 0 bases removed from V and 7 bases from J, the gap between germline ends came to 8 bases. The germline V gene encodes CDR1 SGHNT and CDR2 YYREEE (reference sequence). The CDR3 is made up of 13 amino acids. As DNA, the CDR3 is TGTGCCAGCAGCTTGGACTGGGGTAATGAGCAGTTCTTC. Translation gives CASSLDWGNEQFF.

This clone was seen once. This chain joins TRBV11-2 and TRBJ2-2, with D perhaps matching TRBD2 (6 bases). CDR3 length: 13 amino acids. Trimming pared 6 bases from V and 4 bases from J, leaving 9 bases between. Germline V gene data show CDR1 as SGHAT and CDR2 as FQNNGV. This CDR3 is CASRLAGTGELFF. Written as DNA, the CDR3 is TGTGCCAGCAGACTAGCAGGCACCGGGGAGCTGTTTTTT. Looking up the rest from reference TRBV11-2 and TRBJ2-2 gives the full variable domain: EAGVAQSPRYKIIEKRQSVAFWCNPISGHATLYWYQQILGQGPKLLIQFQNNGVVDDSQLPKDRFSAERLKGVDSTLKIQPAKLEDSAVYLCASRLAGTGELFFGEGSRLTVL.

The rearrangement joins TRBV28 to TRBJ1-5; D is undetermined. CDR1 is MDHEN, CDR2 SYDVKM, per germline. V dropped 1 base and J dropped 0 bases, with 7 bases sitting between them. The CDR3 is 15 residues long. Here the CDR3 DNA reads TGTGCCAGCAGTTTATCACAGTATAGCAATCAGCCCCAGCATTTT. It encodes CASSLSQYSNQPQHF.

This chain joins TRBV20-1 and TRBJ1-1, with unresolved D. In germline, CDR1 is DFQATT, CDR2 SNEGSKA (reference sequence). This CDR3 comprises 11 residues. Trimming pared 3 bases from V and 2 bases from J, leaving 4 bases between. CDR3 sequence reads: CSASHNTEAFF. CDR3 nucleotide sequence: TGCAGTGCTAGTCACAACACTGAAGCTTTCTTT.

The CDR3 coding sequence is TGTGCCATCAGTGAGGATCCCGGGACAGGGGGCGTTGAGCAGTTCTTC. Encoded protein: CAISEDPGTGGVEQFF. The chain uses TRBV10-3 and TRBJ2-1; the match to TRBD1 covers 12 bases. With V trimmed by 2 bases and J by 9 bases, 8 bases remained unmatched. Germline V gene lookup returns CDR1 ENHRY and CDR2 SYGVKD. CDR3 length: 16 amino acids.

V is TRBV24-1 and J is TRBJ2-5; TRBD2 matches 9 bases. The CDR3 runs 14 residues. The germline V gene encodes CDR1 KGHDR and CDR2 SFDVKD. The J segment lost 7 bases and the V segment lost 7 bases, leaving 9 bases of the junction unmatched. The chain's CDR3 is CATSPSGGRGTQYF. DNA of the CDR3: TGTGCCACCAGCCCAAGCGGGGGGCGAGGGACCCAGTACTTC.

This chain joins TRBV9 and TRBJ1-4, with 7 bases lining up with TRBD1. The CDR3 has 16 amino acids. After removal of 0 bases from V and 0 bases from J, the junction contained 2 bases not matched to a gene. CDR1 and CDR2 from the germline V gene are SGDLS and YYNGEE. The CDR3 region has the DNA TGTGCCAGCAGCGTAGGACAGGGTGCAACTAATGAAAAACTGTTTTTT. Protein product: CASSVGQGATNEKLFF.

The chain links TRBV11-2 to TRBJ2-5; D is undetermined. The CDR3 has 13 amino acids. Trimming cost V 3 bases and J 5 bases, with 10 bases left between them. CDR1 is SGHAT and CDR2 is FQNNGV in the germline V gene. CDR3 coding DNA: TGTGCCAGCAGCTTGTCGTCCGCCGAGACCCAGTACTTC. Protein product: CASSLSSAETQYF.

The chain links TRBV7-3 to TRBJ2-5, with D unclear. The ends were cut back, 2 bases at V and 2 bases at J, with 6 bases in the middle. The CDR3 loop spans 13 amino acids. Looked up from germline, CDR1 is SGHTA and CDR2 is FQGTGA. In nucleotides, the CDR3 is TGTGCCAGCAGCTTATCACAGCAAGAGACCCAGTACTTC. Encoded protein: CASSLSQQETQYF.

V is TRBV7-2 and J is TRBJ2-4; weak D call: TRBD1 (5 bases). This CDR3 has 18 amino acids. The V end was cut by 5 bases, the J end by 8 bases, with 28 bases between. Looked up from germline, CDR1 is SGHTA and CDR2 is FQGNSA. The CDR3 region is CASSPHLTDRAREDIQYF. For the CDR3, the DNA is TGTGCCAGCAGCCCACACTTGACAGACCGGGCCCGAGAGGACATTCAGTACTTC.